The 9 T cell receptor beta chains below all came from one sample that was sequenced in a study of T cells in Graves' hyperthyroidism and ophthalmopathy. Regions amplified from RNA transcripts were the TCR beta CDR3 regions. First-round RT-PCR with HTBI primers amplified the TCR CDR3 region. TCRdb itself ran the multiplex PCR reads through MiXCR, one entry per CDR3 protein. The sample lists 360,000 or so distinct CDR3 sequences; around 18% were seen once. Input material: blood. Every receptor here comes from a woman between 40 and 50 years old with Graves' ophthalmopathy.

The table lists this clonotype with many counts. In DNA form, the CDR3 reads TGTGCCAGCAGCTCCACCCAAAGGTTGACGGCCAAAAACATTCAGTACTTC. Translating gives CASSSTQRLTAKNIQYF. The chain recombines TRBV11-2 with TRBJ2-4; no reliable D call. This CDR3 contains 17 residues. V lost 4 bases, J lost 1 base, and 17 bases lay in between. Germline V gives CDR1 SGHAT, CDR2 FQNNGV.

This clonotype was detected many times. This chain uses TRBV13 with TRBJ1-1; 7 bases match TRBD1. Germline trimming cut 1 base from V and 8 bases from J; bases unmatched to any gene: 7. In germline, CDR1 is PRHDT, CDR2 FYEKMQ (reference sequence). This CDR3 spans 14 amino acids. Written as DNA, the CDR3 is TGTGCCAGCAGCTTAGATCGACAGGGTATGGAAGCTTTCTTT. This codes for CASSLDRQGMEAFF.

This clonotype was recorded many times. This sequence joins TRBV28 and TRBJ2-7; perhaps TRBD1 as D (5 bases). The CDR3 sequence is 13 residues long. Trimming left V 5 bases short and J 2 bases short, with 10 bases between. Germline loops: CDR1 MDHEN, CDR2 SYDVKM. CDR3 coding DNA: TGTGCCAGCAGTCTGACGACAGCCTACGAGCAGTACTTC. Translated, it gives CASSLTTAYEQYF.

This clonotype came up many times. V and J are TRBV6-1 and TRBJ2-7; perhaps TRBD2 as D (7 bases). V lost 8 bases and J 3 bases, leaving 11 bases between the germline ends. The V gene's germline CDR1 is MNHNS and CDR2 SASEGT. This CDR3 spans 12 amino acids. CDR3 residues: CASGGGLYEQYF. Written as DNA, the CDR3 is TGTGCCAGCGGCGGGGGCCTCTACGAGCAGTACTTC.

This clonotype was picked up many times. One junction end does not reproduce the germline sequence, and a read error may be involved. The V gene is TRBV6-2 or TRBV6-3, the J gene TRBJ2-5; 7 bases map to TRBD1. Germline lookup yields CDR1 MNHEY and CDR2 SVGEGT. The CDR3 covers 15 residues. CDR3 sequence: CAGSYTTGPQETQYF. DNA of the CDR3: TGTGCCGGCAGTTATACGACAGGGCCGCAAGAGACCCAGTACTTC.

This clonotype was picked up many times. J is TRBJ2-7 and V is TRBV12-3 or TRBV12-4; possible D gene TRBD1, 6 bases. The CDR3 sequence is 15 residues long. The V end lost 6 bases, the J end lost 0 bases, and 15 bases lay between the germline ends. CDR3 bases: TGTGCCAGCAGGACCGGGACGGACAGCTCCTACGAGCAGTACTTC. Protein: CASRTGTDSSYEQYF.

This clonotype was detected a few times. The junction departs from germline at one end; a sequencing error may be responsible. The chain employs TRBV7-3 and TRBJ1-3; no clear D. Germline V gene data show CDR1 as SGHTA and CDR2 as FQGTGA. The CDR3 spans 13 residues. This CDR3 is CASGALSGNTISF. In DNA form, the CDR3 reads TGTGCCAGCGGAGCCTTATCTGGAAACACCATATCTTTT.

The CDR3 loop is CASSTTGVGPSEQYF. The CDR3 DNA follows: TGTGCCAGCAGCACGACAGGGGTCGGACCCTCCGAGCAGTACTTC. This rearrangement joins TRBV5-5 to TRBJ2-7; TRBD1 matches 8 bases. The J segment lost 6 bases and the V segment lost 4 bases, leaving 12 bases of the junction unmatched. CDR3 length equals 15 residues. Looked up from germline, CDR1 is SGHKS and CDR2 is YYEKEE (reference sequence). Complete variable domain (other parts from reference TRBV5-5 and TRBJ2-7): DAGVTQSPTHLIKTRGQQVTLRCSPISGHKSVSWYQQVLGQGPQFIFQYYEKEERGRGNFPDRFSARQFPNYSSELNVNALLLGDSALYLCASSTTGVGPSEQYFGPGTRLTVT.

This clonotype was detected many times. The chain couples TRBV12-3 or TRBV12-4 to TRBJ2-5; D ambiguous. The V and J ends lost 4 bases and 5 bases respectively, with 11 bases between them. The CDR3 length is 13 residues. The CDR3 bases are TGTGCCAGCAGTTCCAGTCGTTGGGAGACCCAGTACTTC. The encoded protein is CASSSSRWETQYF.